The rows below give T cell receptor beta chains drawn from one sample of a study of blood T cell repertoires in COVID-19. Some clones are missing from TCRdb's copy, which holds only in-frame ones; the method was immunoSEQ multiplex PCR. The sample lists 200,000 or so clones, around 79% occurring once. The sequencing sample was made of peripheral blood. These receptors all stem from a man in his 60s with active or convalescent COVID-19. Each CDR3 is given with its conserved first and last residue. Fields, in order: J gene, V gene, clone size, D gene, CDR3 protein, CDR3 DNA. D genes are given only for firm matches. Clone size, where shown, is once, few, many, or a class for clones that have expanded.

j_call: TRBJ2-1; v_call: TRBV3-1/TRBV3-2; clone_size: NA; d_call: NA; cdr3_aa: CASSQDGPYNEQFF; cdr3_nt: TGTGCCAGCAGCCAAGATGGGCCTTACAATGAGCAGTTCTTC
j_call: TRBJ2-5; v_call: TRBV3-1/TRBV3-2; clone_size: NA; d_call: NA; cdr3_aa: CASREGAETQYF; cdr3_nt: TGTGCCAGCAGGGAGGGGGCGGAGACCCAGTACTTC
j_call: TRBJ1-4; v_call: TRBV5-1; clone_size: NA; d_call: TRBD1; cdr3_aa: CASSLQQGDEKLFF; cdr3_nt: TGCGCCAGCAGCTTGCAACAGGGGGACGAAAAACTGTTTTTT
j_call: TRBJ2-5; v_call: TRBV12-3/TRBV12-4; clone_size: NA; d_call: NA; cdr3_aa: CASNLGHGETQYF; cdr3_nt: TGTGCCAGCAATTTGGGACACGGAGAGACCCAGTACTTC
j_call: TRBJ2-7; v_call: TRBV27; clone_size: NA; d_call: TRBD2; cdr3_aa: CASSQASGRGYEQYF; cdr3_nt: TGTGCCAGCAGTCAAGCTAGCGGGAGGGGTTACGAGCAGTACTTC
j_call: TRBJ2-1; v_call: TRBV2; clone_size: NA; d_call: TRBD1; cdr3_aa: CASSRTGGSYNEQFF; cdr3_nt: TGTGCCAGCAGTCGGACAGGGGGCTCCTACAATGAGCAGTTCTTC
j_call: TRBJ1-1; v_call: TRBV28; clone_size: once; d_call: NA; cdr3_aa: CASRKGSSGVNTEAFF; cdr3_nt: TGTGCCAGCAGAAAGGGCTCGTCCGGGGTGAACACTGAAGCTTTCTTT
j_call: TRBJ1-4; v_call: TRBV21-1; clone_size: NA; d_call: NA; cdr3_aa: CPLEKLFF; cdr3_nt: TGTCCCTTAGAAAAACTGTTTTTT
j_call: TRBJ1-1; v_call: TRBV4-1; clone_size: few; d_call: TRBD1; cdr3_aa: CASSQDSAGMTGLNTEAFF; cdr3_nt: TGCGCCAGCAGCCAAGATTCGGCGGGGATGACAGGGCTGAACACTGAAGCTTTCTTT
j_call: TRBJ1-6; v_call: TRBV7-9; clone_size: NA; d_call: NA; cdr3_aa: CASSPIDNSPLHF; cdr3_nt: TGTGCCAGCAGCCCTATTGATAATTCACCCCTCCACTTT
j_call: TRBJ2-1; v_call: TRBV5-4; clone_size: NA; d_call: NA; cdr3_aa: CASTYFNEQFF; cdr3_nt: TGTGCCAGCACTTATTTCAATGAGCAGTTCTTC
j_call: TRBJ2-7; v_call: TRBV24-1; clone_size: NA; d_call: NA; cdr3_aa: CATSTTESYEQYF; cdr3_nt: TGTGCCACCAGTACGACAGAAAGCTACGAGCAGTACTTC
j_call: TRBJ2-2; v_call: TRBV7-2; clone_size: NA; d_call: TRBD2; cdr3_aa: CASRGASGYTGELFF; cdr3_nt: TGTGCCAGCAGGGGCGCTAGCGGATACACCGGGGAGCTGTTTTTT
j_call: TRBJ1-2; v_call: TRBV6-5; clone_size: NA; d_call: NA; cdr3_aa: CASSSFYGYTF; cdr3_nt: TGTGCCAGCAGTTCATTCTATGGCTACACCTTC
j_call: TRBJ1-4; v_call: TRBV24-1; clone_size: NA; d_call: TRBD1; cdr3_aa: CATGGQEDEKLFF; cdr3_nt: TGTGCCACCGGAGGACAGGAAGATGAAAAACTGTTTTTT
j_call: TRBJ1-5; v_call: TRBV18; clone_size: NA; d_call: NA; cdr3_aa: CASSPAGGYQPQHF; cdr3_nt: TGTGCCAGCTCACCTGCTGGAGGTTATCAGCCCCAGCATTTT
j_call: TRBJ2-1; v_call: TRBV25-1; clone_size: few; d_call: NA; cdr3_aa: CASSKRAGLSYNEQFF; cdr3_nt: TGTGCCAGCAGTAAAAGGGCAGGGCTCTCCTACAATGAGCAGTTCTTC
j_call: TRBJ2-7; v_call: TRBV30; clone_size: NA; d_call: NA; cdr3_aa: CAWSALAGYEQYF; cdr3_nt: TGTGCCTGGAGCGCCCTGGCGGGGTACGAGCAGTACTTC
j_call: TRBJ1-5; v_call: TRBV2; clone_size: NA; d_call: NA; cdr3_aa: CASSDRGGQPQHF; cdr3_nt: TGTGCCAGCAGTGACAGGGGTGGACAGCCCCAGCATTTT
j_call: TRBJ1-5; v_call: TRBV28; clone_size: few; d_call: NA; cdr3_aa: CASSLSAGDAQPQHF; cdr3_nt: TGTGCCAGCAGTTTATCCGCAGGGGACGCTCAGCCCCAGCATTTT
j_call: TRBJ2-1; v_call: TRBV28; clone_size: NA; d_call: NA; cdr3_aa: CASSPPGAQSSYNEQFF; cdr3_nt: TGTGCCAGCAGTCCCCCCGGAGCACAAAGCTCCTACAATGAGCAGTTCTTC
j_call: TRBJ2-3; v_call: TRBV7-7; clone_size: NA; d_call: TRBD2; cdr3_aa: CASSPDSGSPMQYF; cdr3_nt: TGTGCCAGCAGCCCCGATAGCGGGAGTCCCATGCAGTATTTT
j_call: TRBJ2-7; v_call: TRBV7-6; clone_size: NA; d_call: NA; cdr3_aa: CASSLEIGDEQYF; cdr3_nt: TGTGCCAGCAGCTTAGAAATCGGGGACGAGCAGTACTTC
j_call: TRBJ2-3; v_call: TRBV18; clone_size: once; d_call: TRBD2; cdr3_aa: CASSPPLAGADTQYF; cdr3_nt: TGTGCCAGCTCACCCCCCCTAGCGGGAGCAGATACGCAGTATTTT
j_call: TRBJ2-5; v_call: TRBV4-3; clone_size: NA; d_call: TRBD1; cdr3_aa: CASSQDRTGRETQYF; cdr3_nt: TGCGCCAGCAGCCAAGATCGGACAGGGAGAGAGACCCAGTACTTC
j_call: TRBJ1-1; v_call: TRBV29-1; clone_size: few; d_call: NA; cdr3_aa: CSVEVGQGSRPEAFF; cdr3_nt: TGCAGCGTTGAAGTTGGGCAGGGTTCGAGGCCTGAAGCTTTCTTT
j_call: TRBJ1-2; v_call: TRBV19; clone_size: few; d_call: NA; cdr3_aa: CASSMARVYGYTF; cdr3_nt: TGTGCCAGTAGTATGGCCCGGGTCTATGGCTACACCTTC
j_call: TRBJ2-1; v_call: TRBV19; clone_size: NA; d_call: NA; cdr3_aa: CASSGGPYNEQFF; cdr3_nt: TGTGCCAGTAGCGGAGGGCCCTACAATGAGCAGTTCTTC
j_call: TRBJ1-2; v_call: TRBV7-9; clone_size: NA; d_call: NA; cdr3_aa: CASSTRGSGGYTF; cdr3_nt: TGTGCCAGCAGCACGAGGGGGTCGGGAGGCTACACCTTC
j_call: TRBJ2-3; v_call: TRBV5-5; clone_size: NA; d_call: NA; cdr3_aa: CASSLTTGRGRPDTQYF; cdr3_nt: TGTGCCAGCAGCTTGACCACGGGCAGGGGTCGCCCAGATACGCAGTATTTT
j_call: TRBJ2-5; v_call: TRBV2; clone_size: NA; d_call: NA; cdr3_aa: CASRGDSGETQYF; cdr3_nt: TGTGCCAGCAGAGGGGATTCGGGAGAGACCCAGTACTTC
j_call: TRBJ1-1; v_call: TRBV23-1; clone_size: NA; d_call: TRBD1; cdr3_aa: CASSQISPGQLENTEAFF; cdr3_nt: TGCGCCAGCAGTCAAATCTCCCCGGGACAGCTAGAGAACACTGAAGCTTTCTTT
j_call: TRBJ1-2; v_call: TRBV9; clone_size: NA; d_call: NA; cdr3_aa: CASKRKGGGSGYTF; cdr3_nt: TGTGCCAGCAAAAGAAAGGGAGGAGGTTCGGGCTACACCTTC
j_call: TRBJ2-5; v_call: TRBV6-6; clone_size: NA; d_call: TRBD1; cdr3_aa: CASSYPGGGAGETQYF; cdr3_nt: TGTGCCAGCAGTTATCCAGGGGGTGGGGCCGGAGAGACCCAGTACTTC
j_call: TRBJ2-7; v_call: TRBV18; clone_size: NA; d_call: NA; cdr3_aa: CASSPATAYEQYF; cdr3_nt: TGTGCCAGCTCACCTGCGACAGCATACGAGCAGTACTTC
j_call: TRBJ1-1; v_call: TRBV7-8; clone_size: NA; d_call: TRBD1; cdr3_aa: CASSSRDRGFNTEAFF; cdr3_nt: TGTGCCAGCAGCTCCCGGGACAGGGGATTCAACACTGAAGCTTTCTTT
j_call: TRBJ2-3; v_call: TRBV24-1; clone_size: many; d_call: TRBD1; cdr3_aa: CATSDPGQVLKDTQYF; cdr3_nt: TGTGCCACCAGTGACCCGGGACAGGTCCTCAAGGATACGCAGTATTTT
j_call: TRBJ2-3; v_call: TRBV7-9; clone_size: NA; d_call: NA; cdr3_aa: CASSLGRQALTDTQYF; cdr3_nt: TGTGCCAGCAGCTTAGGTCGGCAGGCCCTCACAGATACGCAGTATTTT
j_call: TRBJ2-1; v_call: TRBV29-1; clone_size: NA; d_call: NA; cdr3_aa: CSGERANEQFF; cdr3_nt: TGCAGCGGGGAGCGGGCCAATGAGCAGTTCTTC
j_call: TRBJ2-7; v_call: TRBV18; clone_size: NA; d_call: TRBD2; cdr3_aa: CASSTGGAYEQYF; cdr3_nt: TGTGCCAGCTCCACGGGGGGAGCCTACGAGCAGTACTTC
j_call: TRBJ2-3; v_call: TRBV7-3; clone_size: NA; d_call: NA; cdr3_aa: CASSLLGARTDTQYF; cdr3_nt: TGTGCCAGCAGCTTATTGGGAGCGCGCACAGATACGCAGTATTTT
j_call: TRBJ2-7; v_call: TRBV6-2/TRBV6-3; clone_size: once; d_call: TRBD1; cdr3_aa: CASSYSGGTGDLYEQYF; cdr3_nt: TGTGCCAGCAGTTACTCAGGCGGGACAGGGGACCTTTACGAGCAGTACTTC
j_call: TRBJ1-1; v_call: TRBV19; clone_size: NA; d_call: TRBD1; cdr3_aa: CASTVQGWENTEAFF; cdr3_nt: TGTGCCAGTACGGTACAGGGGTGGGAGAACACTGAAGCTTTCTTT
j_call: TRBJ1-1; v_call: TRBV5-1; clone_size: NA; d_call: NA; cdr3_aa: CASSLREGNTEAFF; cdr3_nt: TGCGCCAGCAGCTTGCGGGAAGGTAACACTGAAGCTTTCTTT
j_call: TRBJ2-3; v_call: TRBV6-2/TRBV6-3; clone_size: NA; d_call: NA; cdr3_aa: CASSSLSGDTQYF; cdr3_nt: TGTGCCAGCAGTTCTCTGTCCGGAGATACGCAGTATTTT
j_call: TRBJ2-2; v_call: TRBV7-9; clone_size: NA; d_call: TRBD2; cdr3_aa: CASSVRLAGPMPTGELFF; cdr3_nt: TGTGCCAGCAGCGTGAGACTAGCGGGACCGATGCCAACCGGGGAGCTGTTTTTT
j_call: TRBJ2-1; v_call: TRBV7-2; clone_size: NA; d_call: NA; cdr3_aa: CASSLWRLPYEQFF; cdr3_nt: TGTGCCAGCAGCTTATGGAGACTCCCATATGAGCAGTTCTTC
j_call: TRBJ1-4; v_call: TRBV19; clone_size: NA; d_call: NA; cdr3_aa: CASGTRWPTGIELFF; cdr3_nt: TGTGCCAGTGGGACACGGTGGCCAACAGGGATAGAACTGTTTTTT
j_call: TRBJ1-5; v_call: TRBV10-3; clone_size: NA; d_call: TRBD1; cdr3_aa: CAISGQGDQPQHF; cdr3_nt: TGTGCCATCAGTGGACAGGGGGATCAGCCCCAGCATTTT
j_call: TRBJ1-1; v_call: TRBV28; clone_size: NA; d_call: NA; cdr3_aa: CASSLSDGVGTEAFF; cdr3_nt: TGTGCCAGCAGTTTATCCGACGGGGTGGGGACTGAAGCTTTCTTT
j_call: TRBJ2-3; v_call: TRBV28; clone_size: NA; d_call: NA; cdr3_aa: CASSLGRPTDTQYF; cdr3_nt: TGTGCCAGCAGTTTAGGCAGGCCCACAGATACGCAGTATTTT
j_call: TRBJ2-7; v_call: TRBV27; clone_size: NA; d_call: TRBD1; cdr3_aa: CASSLPYPGTGGRSGNYEQYF; cdr3_nt: TGTGCCAGCAGTTTACCCTATCCCGGGACAGGGGGCCGGTCAGGAAATTACGAGCAGTACTTC
j_call: TRBJ2-7; v_call: TRBV10-3; clone_size: few; d_call: TRBD1; cdr3_aa: CAISGQTGVVAEQYF; cdr3_nt: TGTGCCATCAGTGGGCAGACAGGGGTGGTTGCCGAGCAGTACTTC
j_call: TRBJ2-3; v_call: TRBV9; clone_size: NA; d_call: TRBD1; cdr3_aa: CASSASGTARGDTQYF; cdr3_nt: TGTGCCAGCAGCGCATCCGGGACAGCGAGGGGAGATACGCAGTATTTT
j_call: TRBJ2-1; v_call: TRBV7-6; clone_size: NA; d_call: TRBD2; cdr3_aa: CASSLRLAGINEQFF; cdr3_nt: TGTGCCAGCAGCCTGCGACTAGCGGGTATAAATGAGCAGTTCTTC
j_call: TRBJ2-7; v_call: TRBV7-2; clone_size: NA; d_call: NA; cdr3_aa: CASSPEVAASYEQYF; cdr3_nt: TGTGCCAGCAGCCCAGAGGTAGCGGCCTCCTACGAGCAGTACTTC